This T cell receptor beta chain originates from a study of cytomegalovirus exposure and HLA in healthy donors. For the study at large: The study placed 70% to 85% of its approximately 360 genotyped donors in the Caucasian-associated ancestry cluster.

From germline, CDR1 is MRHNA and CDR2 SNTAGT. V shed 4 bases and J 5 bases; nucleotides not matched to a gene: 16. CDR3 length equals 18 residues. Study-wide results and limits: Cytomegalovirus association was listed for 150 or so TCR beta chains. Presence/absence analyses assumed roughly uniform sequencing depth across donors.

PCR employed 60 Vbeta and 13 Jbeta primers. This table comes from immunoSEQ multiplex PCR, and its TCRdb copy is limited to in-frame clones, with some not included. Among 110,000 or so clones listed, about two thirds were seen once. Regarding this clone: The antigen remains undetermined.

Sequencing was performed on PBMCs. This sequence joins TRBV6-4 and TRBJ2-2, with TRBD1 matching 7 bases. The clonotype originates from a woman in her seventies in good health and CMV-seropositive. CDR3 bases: TGTGCCAGCAGTGCAAGTTGGACAGGCCAGACATTTACCGGGGAGCTGTTTTTT. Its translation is CASSASWTGQTFTGELFF.